This is a list of T cell receptor beta chains from one sample in a study of blood T cells in healthy people across ages. TCRdb used MiXCR to reprocess the 5' RACE reads, holding one entry per CDR3 protein. The repertoire holds 600,000 or so distinct CDR3 sequences, with more than 20% as singletons. The specimen sequenced was blood. The receptors come from a man between 70 and 80 years old in good health. Both conserved end residues are part of each CDR3. A D gene is named only where the DNA matches it firmly. Not every row has a clone size; where given, it reads once, few, many or a size class.

d_gene: TRBD1; abundance: -; j_gene: TRBJ2-2; v_gene: TRBV20-1; CDR3aa: CSARTGPTNTGELFF; CDR3nt: TGCAGTGCTAGGACAGGGCCGACGAACACCGGGGAGCTGTTTTTT
d_gene: -; abundance: -; j_gene: TRBJ1-1; v_gene: TRBV6-2/TRBV6-3; CDR3aa: CASSYLGYTEAFF; CDR3nt: TGTGCCAGCAGTTATCTGGGTTATACTGAAGCTTTCTTT
d_gene: TRBD2; abundance: -; j_gene: TRBJ2-1; v_gene: TRBV5-1; CDR3aa: CATGTSGSYNEQFF; CDR3nt: TGCGCCACCGGGACTAGCGGGTCCTACAATGAGCAGTTCTTC
d_gene: -; abundance: few; j_gene: TRBJ2-2; v_gene: TRBV14; CDR3aa: CASSQWYRNTGELFF; CDR3nt: TGTGCCAGCAGCCAATGGTATCGGAACACCGGGGAGCTGTTTTTT
d_gene: -; abundance: few; j_gene: TRBJ2-1; v_gene: TRBV6-6; CDR3aa: CASRQLAPSSYNEQFF; CDR3nt: TGTGCCAGCAGACAACTAGCACCCAGCTCCTACAATGAGCAGTTCTTC
d_gene: TRBD1; abundance: few; j_gene: TRBJ2-4; v_gene: TRBV12-3/TRBV12-4; CDR3aa: CASSPLQGIGKNIQYF; CDR3nt: TGTGCCAGCAGTCCACTACAGGGGATCGGCAAAAACATTCAGTACTTC
d_gene: TRBD1; abundance: -; j_gene: TRBJ2-5; v_gene: TRBV6-2/TRBV6-3; CDR3aa: CASGQGQTQYF; CDR3nt: TGTGCCAGCGGACAGGGACAGACCCAGTACTTC
d_gene: TRBD2; abundance: -; j_gene: TRBJ2-7; v_gene: TRBV5-6; CDR3aa: CASSLATSGRTRPYEQYF; CDR3nt: TGTGCCAGCAGCTTGGCTACTAGCGGGAGGACGCGCCCCTACGAGCAGTACTTC
d_gene: TRBD2; abundance: few; j_gene: TRBJ2-7; v_gene: TRBV27; CDR3aa: CASRRLAGDFRYEQYF; CDR3nt: TGTGCCAGCAGAAGACTAGCGGGAGACTTTCGCTACGAGCAGTACTTC
d_gene: -; abundance: -; j_gene: TRBJ1-4; v_gene: TRBV6-6; CDR3aa: CASSSSGKELFF; CDR3nt: TGTGCCAGCAGTTCCTCCGGGAAGGAACTGTTTTTT
d_gene: TRBD1; abundance: -; j_gene: TRBJ2-1; v_gene: TRBV12-3/TRBV12-4; CDR3aa: CASNPGQGYEQFF; CDR3nt: TGTGCCAGCAACCCGGGACAGGGCTATGAGCAGTTCTTC
d_gene: TRBD2; abundance: -; j_gene: TRBJ2-7; v_gene: TRBV7-2; CDR3aa: CASSAASGRYYEQYF; CDR3nt: TGTGCCAGCAGCGCCGCTAGCGGAAGGTACTACGAGCAGTACTTC
d_gene: -; abundance: -; j_gene: TRBJ2-7; v_gene: TRBV12-3/TRBV12-4; CDR3aa: CASTQGAKYEQYF; CDR3nt: TGTGCCAGCACCCAGGGTGCTAAGTACGAGCAGTACTTC
d_gene: -; abundance: -; j_gene: TRBJ2-7; v_gene: TRBV4-1; CDR3aa: CASSQAGLPYEQYF; CDR3nt: TGCGCCAGCAGCCAAGCAGGCCTCCCCTACGAGCAGTACTTC
d_gene: -; abundance: -; j_gene: TRBJ1-2; v_gene: TRBV29-1; CDR3aa: CSVVLGSNGYTF; CDR3nt: TGCAGCGTCGTACTGGGGTCCAATGGCTACACCTTC
d_gene: TRBD2; abundance: few; j_gene: TRBJ2-3; v_gene: TRBV20-1; CDR3aa: CSAPSSGREYTDTQYF; CDR3nt: TGCAGTGCCCCCTCTAGCGGGAGGGAATACACAGATACGCAGTATTTT